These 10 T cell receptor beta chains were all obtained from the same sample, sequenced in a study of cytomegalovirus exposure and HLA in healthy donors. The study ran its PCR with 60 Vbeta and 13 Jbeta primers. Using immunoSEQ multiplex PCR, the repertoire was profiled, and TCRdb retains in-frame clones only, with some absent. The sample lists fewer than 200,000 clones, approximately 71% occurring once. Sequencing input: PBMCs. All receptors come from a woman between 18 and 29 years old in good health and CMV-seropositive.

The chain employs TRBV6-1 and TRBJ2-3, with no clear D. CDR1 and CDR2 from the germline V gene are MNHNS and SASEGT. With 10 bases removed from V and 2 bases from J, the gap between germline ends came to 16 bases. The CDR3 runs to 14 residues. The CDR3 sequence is CATPGEVNTDTQYF. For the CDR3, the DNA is TGTGCCACCCCCGGTGAGGTCAACACAGATACGCAGTATTTT.

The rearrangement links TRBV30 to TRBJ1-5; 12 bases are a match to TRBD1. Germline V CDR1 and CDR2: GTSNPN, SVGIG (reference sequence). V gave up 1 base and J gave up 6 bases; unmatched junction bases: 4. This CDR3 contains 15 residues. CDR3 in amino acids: CAWSGGQGARQPQHF. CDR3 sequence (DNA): TGTGCCTGGAGTGGGGGACAGGGGGCGCGTCAGCCCCAGCATTTT. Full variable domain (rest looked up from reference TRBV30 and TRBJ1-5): SQTIHQWPATLVQPVGSPLSLECTVEGTSNPNLYWYRQAAGRGLQLLFYSVGIGQISSEVPQNLSASRPQDRQFILSSKKLLLSDSGFYLCAWSGGQGARQPQHFGDGTRLSIL.

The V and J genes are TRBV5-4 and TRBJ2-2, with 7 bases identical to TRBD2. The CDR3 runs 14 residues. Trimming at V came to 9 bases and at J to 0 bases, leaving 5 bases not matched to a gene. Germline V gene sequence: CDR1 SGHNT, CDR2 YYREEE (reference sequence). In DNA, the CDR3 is TGTGCCAACCACAGCGGGGCGAACACCGGGGAGCTGTTTTTT. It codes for CANHSGANTGELFF. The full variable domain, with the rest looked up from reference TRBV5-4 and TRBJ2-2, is ETGVTQSPTHLIKTRGQQVTLRCSSQSGHNTVSWYQQALGQGPQFIFQYYREEENGRGNFPPRFSGLQFPNYSSELNVNALELDDSALYLCANHSGANTGELFFGEGSRLTVL.

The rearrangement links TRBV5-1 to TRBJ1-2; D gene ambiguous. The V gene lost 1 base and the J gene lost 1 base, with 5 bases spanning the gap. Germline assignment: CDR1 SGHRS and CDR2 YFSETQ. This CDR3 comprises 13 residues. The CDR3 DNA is TGCGCCAGCAGCTTGACGGTTAACTATGGCTACACCTTC. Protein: CASSLTVNYGYTF.

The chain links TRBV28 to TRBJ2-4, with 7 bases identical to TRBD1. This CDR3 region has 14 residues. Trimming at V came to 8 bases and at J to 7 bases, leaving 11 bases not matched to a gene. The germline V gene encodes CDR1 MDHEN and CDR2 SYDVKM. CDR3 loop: CASGPTGRPNIQYF. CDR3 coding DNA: TGTGCCAGCGGCCCGACAGGGCGACCTAACATTCAGTACTTC. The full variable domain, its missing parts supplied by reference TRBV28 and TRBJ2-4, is DVKVTQSSRYLVKRTGEKVFLECVQDMDHENMFWYRQDPGLGLRLIYFSYDVKMKEKGDIPEGYSVSREKKERFSLILESASTNQTSMYLCASGPTGRPNIQYFGAGTRLSVL.

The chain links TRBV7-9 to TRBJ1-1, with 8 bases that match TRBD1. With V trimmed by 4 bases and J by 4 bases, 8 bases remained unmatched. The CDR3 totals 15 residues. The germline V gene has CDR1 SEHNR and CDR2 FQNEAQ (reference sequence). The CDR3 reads CASSSAMDRATEAFF. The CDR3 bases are TGTGCCAGCAGCTCCGCAATGGACAGGGCCACTGAAGCTTTCTTT.

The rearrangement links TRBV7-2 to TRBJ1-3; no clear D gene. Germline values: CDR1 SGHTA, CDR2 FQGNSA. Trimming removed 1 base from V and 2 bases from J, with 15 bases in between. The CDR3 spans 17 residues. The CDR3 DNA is TGTGCCAGCAGCTTAGATGGGTCGGGGATTGCTGGAAACACCATATATTTT. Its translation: CASSLDGSGIAGNTIYF.

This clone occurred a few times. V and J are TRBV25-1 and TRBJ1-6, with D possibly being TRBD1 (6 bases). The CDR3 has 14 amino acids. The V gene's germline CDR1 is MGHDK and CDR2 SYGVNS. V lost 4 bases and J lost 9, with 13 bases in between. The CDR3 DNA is TGTGCCAGCAGTGGAACAACAGGGTTTTCACCCCTCCACTTT. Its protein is CASSGTTGFSPLHF.

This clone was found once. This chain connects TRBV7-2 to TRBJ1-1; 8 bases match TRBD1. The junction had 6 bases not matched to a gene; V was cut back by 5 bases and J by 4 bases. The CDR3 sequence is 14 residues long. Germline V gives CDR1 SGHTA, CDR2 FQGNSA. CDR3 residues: CASSMSGGRTEAFF. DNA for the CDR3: TGTGCCAGCAGCATGTCAGGGGGCCGCACTGAAGCTTTCTTT.

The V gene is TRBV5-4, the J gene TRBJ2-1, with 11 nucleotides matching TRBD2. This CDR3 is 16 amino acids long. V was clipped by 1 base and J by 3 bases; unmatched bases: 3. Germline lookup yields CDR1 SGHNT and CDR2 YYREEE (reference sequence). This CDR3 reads CASSLLLAGVYNEQFF. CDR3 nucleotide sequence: TGTGCCAGCAGCTTGTTACTAGCGGGAGTCTACAATGAGCAGTTCTTC.